This T cell receptor (beta chain) is from a study of T cells in Graves' hyperthyroidism and ophthalmopathy. Diagnosis rested on symptoms, serum thyroxine and TRAb, thyroid ultrasound, and orbital computed tomography. PBMCs stemmed from under 11 ml fresh peripheral blood. The table lists this clonotype with a count of one. Germline lookup yields CDR1 DFQATT and CDR2 SNEGSKA (reference sequence). The CDR3 has 15 amino acids. V lost 1 base and J lost 7, with 20 bases in between. RNA transcripts gave rise to amplified TCR beta CDR3 regions. First-round RT-PCR targeting the TCR CDR3 was performed with the HTBI primer set. TCRdb re-called the multiplex PCR reads through MiXCR, storing one row per CDR3 protein. The table has around 180,000 distinct CDR3 sequences, 15% to 20% seen once.

The receptor was derived from a woman aged 45-60 years with Graves' hyperthyroidism. The chain links TRBV20-1 to TRBJ2-7; D uncertain. The sequencing sample was made of blood. This CDR3 reads CSARGNTGSTTEQYF. CDR3 nucleotide sequence: TGCAGTGCTAGAGGAAATACTGGGTCTACGACAGAGCAGTACTTC.